This T cell receptor (beta chain) was recorded in a study of blood T cell repertoires in COVID-19. For the study at large: From T cells, B-cell-depleted T cells, or PBMCs came the material, which was cDNA or gDNA.

Germline values: CDR1 MNHEY, CDR2 SVGAGI. The V end was cut by 7 bases, the J end by 4 bases, with 14 bases between. The CDR3 is made up of 14 amino acids. Some clones are missing from TCRdb's copy, which holds only in-frame ones; the method was immunoSEQ multiplex PCR. The data contain some 140,000 clones, approximately 83% of them singletons. This sequence was found in a woman in her sixties with COVID-19, enrolled during active disease. Specimen: peripheral blood. The chain has TRBV6-5 and TRBJ1-3; a possible D gene is TRBD1 (5 bases). The CDR3 nucleotides are TGTGCCAGCATTCTAGGGGCGACCGGAAACACCATATATTTT. The encoded protein is CASILGATGNTIYF.